These 4 T cell receptor beta chains came from one sample sequenced in a study of long-term antiretroviral therapy in people with HIV. immunoSEQ v3.0 was run at survey level. Repertoires were generated with immunoSEQ multiplex PCR, while TCRdb's copy carries only in-frame clones and drops some. This sample has about 23,000 clones, with around 85% found just once. Sample: unsorted PBMCs, taken 1.6 years after starting antiretroviral therapy. The receptors originated from a man aged 35-49 years with HIV.

CDR3 coding DNA: TGTGCCAGCAGCGTAGGTAGGGAAGGCTACGAGCAGTACTTC. Protein: CASSVGREGYEQYF. This sequence joins TRBV9 and TRBJ2-7; D call uncertain. The V gene's germline CDR1 is SGDLS and CDR2 YYNGEE. V shed 0 bases and J shed 3 bases, with 10 bases lying between them. This CDR3 has 14 residues.

This rearrangement joins TRBV10-1 to TRBJ2-1, with TRBD1 as a possible D gene (5 bases). V dropped 0 bases and J dropped 5 bases, with 14 bases sitting between them. The germline V gene encodes CDR1 WNHNN and CDR2 SYGVQD (reference sequence). The CDR3 contains 16 residues. CDR3 region: CASSESSGYDHNEQFF. Here the CDR3 DNA reads TGCGCCAGCAGTGAGTCTTCAGGGTATGATCACAATGAGCAGTTCTTC.

V is TRBV7-2 and J is TRBJ1-2, with D uncertain. The germline gives CDR1 SGHTA, CDR2 FQGNSA. CDR3 length equals 14 residues. V was pared by 5 bases and J by 4 bases, with 14 bases between. CDR3 sequence: CASSPTTASYGYTF. The DNA of the CDR3 is TGTGCCAGCAGCCCGACGACCGCCTCCTATGGCTACACCTTC.

The V call is TRBV5-5, the J call TRBJ1-5; TRBD1 matches 9 bases. Losses at the gene ends were 5 bases for V and 5 bases for J; bases not matched to a gene: 8. CDR1 SGHKS and CDR2 YYEKEE come from the germline V gene (reference sequence). The CDR3 extends over 15 amino acids. This CDR3 reads CASSSDRGSDQPQHF. The CDR3 coding sequence is TGTGCCAGCAGTTCTGACAGGGGGTCGGATCAGCCCCAGCATTTT. Variable domain in full (rest from reference TRBV5-5 and TRBJ1-5): DAGVTQSPTHLIKTRGQQVTLRCSPISGHKSVSWYQQVLGQGPQFIFQYYEKEERGRGNFPDRFSARQFPNYSSELNVNALLLGDSALYLCASSSDRGSDQPQHFGDGTRLSIL.